These 32 T cell receptor beta chains were all obtained from the same sample, sequenced in a study of beta chain features in type 1 diabetes. The authors reverse transcribed all of the isolated RNA, so sequencing captured expressed TCRB transcripts. This table comes from immunoSEQ multiplex PCR, and its TCRdb copy is limited to in-frame clones, with some not included. The sample has about 250,000 clones, 13% to 15% seen once. Sequencing was done on a sample of naive CD4+ T cells from blood. The receptors shown here come from a woman in her thirties or forties in good health.

This clone was seen a few times. This CDR3 reads CASRDASGGYNEQFF. The DNA of the CDR3 is TGCGCCAGCAGGGATGCTAGCGGGGGCTACAATGAGCAGTTCTTC. The chain couples TRBV5-1 to TRBJ2-1; TRBD2 agrees at 10 bases. CDR1 SGHRS and CDR2 YFSETQ come from the germline V gene. CDR3 length: 15 amino acids. The junction had 5 bases not matched to a gene; V was cut back by 5 bases and J by 3 bases.

This clone has a handful of counts. The chain couples TRBV5-6 to TRBJ1-2; TRBD1 matches at 8 bases. CDR1 and CDR2 from the germline V gene are SGHDT and YYEEEE. The CDR3 contains 17 residues. With V trimmed by 2 bases and J by 5 bases, 14 bases remained unmatched. The CDR3 region is CASSFDSGLQGEYGYTF. CDR3 in DNA: TGTGCCAGCAGCTTCGATTCCGGGCTACAGGGGGAGTATGGCTACACCTTC. Full variable domain (rest looked up from reference TRBV5-6 and TRBJ1-2): DAGVTQSPTHLIKTRGQQVTLRCSPKSGHDTVSWYQQALGQGPQFIFQYYEEEERQRGNFPDRFSGHQFPNYSSELNVNALLLGDSALYLCASSFDSGLQGEYGYTFGSGTRLTVV.

This clone was picked up a small number of times. The chain uses TRBV23-1 and TRBJ1-1, with TRBD1 matching 7 bases. TRBV23-1 has ORF status, its function being uncertain. The CDR3 has 15 residues. J was trimmed by 1 base and V by 2 bases; bases with no gene match: 4. For the CDR3, the DNA is TGCGCCAGCAGTCAAGCCGGGACAGAGAACACTGAAGCTTTCTTT. This gives the protein CASSQAGTENTEAFF.

This clone has more than one count but fewer than ten. The chain is built from TRBV9 and TRBJ2-7; TRBD1 might be the D (6 bases). In germline, CDR1 is SGDLS, CDR2 YYNGEE. This CDR3 contains 13 residues. V was cut by 3 bases and J by 1 base, with 8 bases left in between. The CDR3, as DNA: TGTGCCAGCAGCGCCACAGGGTCCTACGAGCAGTACTTC. This codes for CASSATGSYEQYF.

This clone was recorded a few times. The chain carries TRBV18 and TRBJ1-2; 8 bases are a match to TRBD1. After removal of 1 base from V and 4 bases from J, the junction contained 11 bases not matched to a gene. This CDR3 region has 17 residues. Germline values: CDR1 KGHSH, CDR2 LQKENI. The CDR3 nucleotides read TGTGCCAGCTCACCACGGGCAGGGGGCGAGAGAATCTATGGCTACACCTTC. Translating gives CASSPRAGGERIYGYTF. Using reference TRBV18 and TRBJ1-2 for the parts outside the CDR3, the full variable domain is NAGVMQNPRHLVRRRGQEARLRCSPMKGHSHVYWYRQLPEEGLKFMVYLQKENIIDESGMPKERFSAEFPKEGPSILRIQQVVRGDSAAYFCASSPRAGGERIYGYTFGSGTRLTVV.

This clone has only a few counts. The rearrangement uses TRBV10-3 and TRBJ2-2, with a possible D match to TRBD2 (6 bases). This CDR3 is 13 amino acids long. Per germline, CDR1 ENHRY and CDR2 SYGVKD. V lost 5 bases and J 6 bases, leaving 10 bases between the germline ends. The CDR3 sequence is CAISPGGPGELFF. Here the CDR3 DNA reads TGTGCCATCAGTCCCGGAGGGCCCGGGGAGCTGTTTTTT.

The table lists this clone with a few counts. V usage is TRBV9 and J usage is TRBJ2-5; the D is unclear. CDR1 is SGDLS, CDR2 YYNGEE, per germline. CDR3 length: 20 residues. The V end lost 0 bases, the J end lost 7 bases, and 31 bases lay between the germline ends. The chain's CDR3 is CASSVGAFLGDPANSGTQYF. CDR3 coding DNA: TGTGCCAGCAGCGTAGGAGCTTTTTTGGGCGACCCCGCGAACTCCGGGACCCAGTACTTC.

The chain employs TRBV19 and TRBJ2-7; perhaps TRBD2 as D (6 bases). The CDR3 sequence is 12 residues long. The germline V and J ends were trimmed by 7 bases and 6 bases, with 13 bases remaining between them. Germline V gene lookup returns CDR1 LNHDA and CDR2 SQIVND (reference sequence). The CDR3 bases are TGTGCCAGTAAGGAGGGGATGGGCGAGCAGTACTTC. It translates to CASKEGMGEQYF.

The gene calls are TRBV7-6 and TRBJ2-3, with D tentatively TRBD2 (7 bases). The CDR3 runs to 15 residues. With 7 bases removed from V and 2 bases from J, the gap between germline ends came to 16 bases. Germline-derived CDR1 and CDR2 are SGHVS and FNYEAQ. In DNA form, the CDR3 reads TGTGCCAGCACCCCCTCCGGGGGGCCCACAGATACGCAGTATTTT. Protein product: CASTPSGGPTDTQYF.

This clone has more than one count but fewer than ten. The CDR3: CASSLGLAGVNEQFF. CDR3 in DNA: TGTGCCAGCAGCTTAGGGCTAGCGGGGGTAAATGAGCAGTTCTTC. The V call is TRBV7-2, the J call TRBJ2-1; the match to TRBD2 covers 10 bases. This CDR3 comprises 15 residues. V was pared by 1 base and J by 7 bases, with 4 bases of the junction left unmatched. Germline loops: CDR1 SGHTA, CDR2 FQGNSA.

The CDR3 sequence is CASSPLGPQNNQPQHF. In nucleotides, the CDR3 is TGTGCCAGCTCACCACTTGGGCCCCAGAACAATCAGCCCCAGCATTTT. This chain links TRBV18 with TRBJ1-5; unclear D gene. With 1 base removed from V and 3 bases from J, the gap between germline ends came to 13 bases. Germline-derived CDR1 and CDR2 are KGHSH and LQKENI. This CDR3 region has 16 residues.

The chain combines TRBV6-1 with TRBJ2-3, with TRBD2 matching over 7 bases. Per the germline V gene, CDR1 is MNHNS and CDR2 is SASEGT. This CDR3 is built from 14 residues. Trimming at V came to 7 bases and at J to 6 bases, leaving 10 bases not matched to a gene. CDR3 region: CASNERGRADTQYF. CDR3 sequence (DNA): TGTGCCAGCAATGAGCGGGGCCGAGCGGATACGCAGTATTTT.

The chain couples TRBV5-6 to TRBJ1-2, with 7 nucleotides matching TRBD1. The ends lost 9 bases at V and 4 bases at J; junction bases unmatched: 12. The CDR3 covers 14 residues. Germline V lookup: CDR1 SGHDT, CDR2 YYEEEE. This CDR3 reads CATSLDNRGYGYTF. As DNA, the CDR3 is TGTGCCACCTCACTCGATAACAGGGGCTATGGCTACACCTTC.

This clone was seen more than once but under ten times. J is TRBJ2-1 and V is TRBV7-9; tentatively, D is TRBD1 (5 bases). The CDR3 length is 15 residues. Germline CDR1 and CDR2: SEHNR and FQNEAQ (reference sequence). V was clipped by 5 bases and J by 12 bases, with 23 bases between them. The CDR3 sequence is CASSPWPSDNVGQFF. In nucleotides, the CDR3 is TGTGCCAGCAGCCCCTGGCCCTCGGACAACGTTGGGCAGTTCTTC.

This chain links TRBV11-3 with TRBJ2-4; tentative D call: TRBD1 (7 bases). Trimming pared 1 base from V and 6 bases from J, leaving 10 bases between. CDR1 is SGHNT and CDR2 is YENEEA in the germline V gene. The CDR3 is made up of 14 amino acids. The CDR3 sequence is CASSLAGGGNIQYF. The CDR3 DNA is TGTGCCAGCAGCTTAGCAGGGGGAGGAAACATTCAGTACTTC.

This clone has more than one count but fewer than ten. The chain recombines TRBV29-1 with TRBJ1-1, with TRBD1 matching 9 bases. Trimming took 6 bases from V and 1 from J; bases not matched to a gene: 0. Germline CDR1 SQVTM, CDR2 ANQGSEA. The CDR3 spans 12 residues. The CDR3 spells CSVQGANTEAFF. The CDR3 DNA reads TGCAGCGTACAGGGGGCGAACACTGAAGCTTTCTTT. Based on the CDR3 plus reference TRBV29-1 and TRBJ1-1, the full variable domain is SAVISQKPSRDICQRGTSLTIQCQVDSQVTMMFWYRQQPGQSLTLIATANQGSEATYESGFVIDKFPISRPNLTFSTLTVSNMSPEDSSIYLCSVQGANTEAFFGQGTRLTVV.

This clone was recorded a few times. This chain uses TRBV18 with TRBJ1-3; D is uncertain. V lost 4 bases to trimming and J lost 0 bases, with 4 bases between them. The CDR3 has 13 amino acids. Germline V gene lookup returns CDR1 KGHSH and CDR2 LQKENI. CDR3 DNA sequence: TGTGCCAGCTCACTCTCCTCTGGAAACACCATATATTTT. Its translation is CASSLSSGNTIYF.

This clone has a handful of counts. The genes are TRBV5-1 and TRBJ1-1, with 7 bases matching TRBD1. Germline V gives CDR1 SGHRS, CDR2 YFSETQ. The CDR3 has 14 residues. Unmatched junction bases numbered 13, after V lost 4 bases and J lost 10 bases. CDR3 sequence reads: CASSVEGQTVGAFF. For the CDR3, the DNA is TGCGCCAGCAGCGTTGAGGGACAGACGGTTGGAGCTTTCTTT.

This clone showed up just a few times. The chain links TRBV4-3 to TRBJ2-1; D is unresolved. Germline V gives CDR1 LGHNA, CDR2 YSLEER. Trimming pared 2 bases from V and 7 bases from J, leaving 27 bases between. CDR3 length: 19 amino acids. CDR3 protein: CASSQSSPTSALIWNEQFF. CDR3 DNA sequence: TGCGCCAGCAGCCAATCAAGCCCGACATCGGCTTTGATTTGGAATGAGCAGTTCTTC.

This clone came up a few times. Other nucleotide sequences in the sample specify the same CDR3. This chain uses TRBV5-1 with TRBJ2-3, with D tentatively TRBD2 (5 bases). The CDR3 consists of 13 residues. Germline lookup yields CDR1 SGHRS and CDR2 YFSETQ. V lost 8 bases and J lost 1, with 11 bases in between. Here the CDR3 reads CASSPGGTDTQYF. In DNA, the CDR3 is TGCGCCAGTAGCCCCGGGGGCACAGATACGCAGTATTTT.

This clone was seen at least ten times. V usage is TRBV11-2 and J usage is TRBJ1-2; D is possibly TRBD1 (5 bases). The CDR3 covers 11 residues. Looked up from germline, CDR1 is SGHAT and CDR2 is FQNNGV. Trimming took off 5 bases at V and 7 bases at J, with 8 bases between the two ends. The CDR3 spells CASSPGGGYTF. DNA for the CDR3: TGTGCCAGCAGCCCCGGGGGTGGCTACACCTTC.

J is TRBJ2-1 and V is TRBV5-4, with 12 nucleotides matching TRBD2. The CDR3 length is 16 residues. V lost 1 base, J lost 5 bases, and 4 bases stayed unmatched. The germline CDR1 and CDR2 sequences are SGHNT and YYREEE (reference sequence). CDR3 region: CASSLLLAGGHNEQFF. The CDR3 DNA reads TGTGCCAGCAGCTTGTTGCTAGCGGGGGGGCACAATGAGCAGTTCTTC. The whole variable domain, remainder taken from reference TRBV5-4 and TRBJ2-1, is ETGVTQSPTHLIKTRGQQVTLRCSSQSGHNTVSWYQQALGQGPQFIFQYYREEENGRGNFPPRFSGLQFPNYSSELNVNALELDDSALYLCASSLLLAGGHNEQFFGPGTRLTVL.

This chain's CDR3 is CASSLRQANNSPLHF. For the CDR3, the DNA is TGTGCCAGCAGCTTACGACAGGCGAATAATTCACCCCTCCACTTT. This sequence joins TRBV7-2 and TRBJ1-6; a weak D match, TRBD1 (6 bases). The CDR3 loop spans 15 amino acids. Germline V gene data show CDR1 as SGHTA and CDR2 as FQGNSA. V was trimmed by 2 bases and J by 5 bases, leaving 10 bases between them.

The chain has TRBV19 and TRBJ1-2; D might be TRBD1 (5 bases). The germline gives CDR1 LNHDA, CDR2 SQIVND (reference sequence). The CDR3 contains 12 residues. V was pared by 5 bases and J by 8 bases, with 12 bases between. DNA for the CDR3: TGTGCCAGTAGTTTCCGGGACTTAGGCTACACCTTC. Protein: CASSFRDLGYTF.

The gene calls are TRBV7-8 and TRBJ2-7; 9 bases are a match to TRBD2. J was trimmed by 2 bases and V by 1 base; bases with no gene match: 3. The CDR3 spans 15 residues. Germline CDR1 reads SGHVS; CDR2 reads FQNEAQ. CDR3 coding DNA: TGTGCCAGCAGCTTAGAAGCGGGGGGCCCCTACGAGCAGTACTTC. This gives the protein CASSLEAGGPYEQYF. Drawing the rest from reference TRBV7-8 and TRBJ2-7, the complete variable domain is GAGVSQSPRYKVAKRGQDVALRCDPISGHVSLFWYQQALGQGPEFLTYFQNEAQLDKSGLPSDRFFAERPEGSVSTLKIQRTQQEDSAVYLCASSLEAGGPYEQYFGPGTRLTVT.

The chain couples TRBV7-2 to TRBJ1-2; D not resolved. V was pared by 5 bases and J by 9 bases, with 10 bases between. The CDR3 extends over 11 amino acids. Germline CDR1 and CDR2: SGHTA and FQGNSA. CDR3 sequence reads: CASSASSSYTF. The CDR3 DNA reads as TGTGCCAGCAGCGCCTCCTCTAGCTACACCTTC.

V and J are TRBV5-5 and TRBJ2-5; D ambiguous. The CDR3 consists of 14 residues. The V end lost 3 bases, the J end lost 5 bases, and 14 bases lay between the germline ends. The germline V gene has CDR1 SGHKS and CDR2 YYEKEE (reference sequence). CDR3 in amino acids: CASSSTLTVETQYF. The CDR3 DNA is TGTGCCAGCAGCTCTACCCTTACTGTGGAGACCCAGTACTTC. The variable domain in full, with the rest retrieved from reference TRBV5-5 and TRBJ2-5, is DAGVTQSPTHLIKTRGQQVTLRCSPISGHKSVSWYQQVLGQGPQFIFQYYEKEERGRGNFPDRFSARQFPNYSSELNVNALLLGDSALYLCASSSTLTVETQYFGPGTRLLVL.

This clone was seen once. The chain has TRBV6-4 and TRBJ2-2, with D hard to call. This CDR3 has 14 amino acids. Trimming pared 4 bases from V and 0 bases from J, leaving 6 bases between. The V gene's germline CDR1 is MRHNA and CDR2 SNTAGT. CDR3 bases: TGTGCCAGCAGTGTTGTATCGAACACCGGGGAGCTGTTTTTT. It encodes CASSVVSNTGELFF.

This clone occurred a few times. This sequence joins TRBV6-5 and TRBJ2-3; 9 nucleotides line up with TRBD2. CDR3 length equals 12 residues. Germline CDR1 MNHEY, CDR2 SVGAGI. The CDR3, as DNA: TGTGTGACTAGCGGCTCGACGGATACGCAGTATTTT. It encodes CVTSGSTDTQYF.

Comments on this clone: An end of the junction does not agree with germline; a read error may underlie this. The chain uses TRBV2 and TRBJ1-2; TRBD1 agrees at 7 bases. This CDR3 is 12 amino acids long. Germline V gives CDR1 SNHLY, CDR2 FYNNEI. The CDR3 region is CASSETGVLFAF. CDR3 bases: TGTGCCAGCAGTGAAACAGGGGTACTTTTCGCCTTC.

This clone was recorded a few times. The chain employs TRBV4-3 and TRBJ2-1; 11 nucleotides line up with TRBD1. The CDR3 has 16 residues. With V trimmed by 4 bases and J by 7 bases, 9 bases remained unmatched. Germline CDR1 reads LGHNA; CDR2 reads YSLEER. The CDR3 bases are TGCGCCAGCAGCCGGACGGACAGGGGGCTGGGTAATGAGCAGTTCTTC. It yields the protein CASSRTDRGLGNEQFF.

This clone was counted a few times. CDR3: CASSHGIQPQHF. CDR3 DNA sequence: TGCGCCAGCAGCCACGGGATTCAGCCCCAGCATTTT. The chain is built from TRBV4-3 and TRBJ1-5; D ambiguous. Germline CDR1 reads LGHNA; CDR2 reads YSLEER. This CDR3 region has 12 residues. V was shortened by 3 bases and J by 6 bases, with 6 bases between the two germline ends.